What follows are 21 T cell receptor beta chains derived from one specimen sequenced in a study of human T cells and chemical hapten exposure (dated by TCRdb to about 2021). Taken with the paper, the label for time point translates to: patch test 2, 6 weeks after DPC sensitization. This specimen's treatment or condition label, per the study, means: therapeutic diphenylcyclopropenone sensitization with weekly scalp DPC. Libraries were made using RACE. The sample was run on a NextSeq 500. Using fastp at Q25 and MiXCR, TCRdb reprocessed the public reads and kept productive beta chains. Rows with one shared CDR3 protein collapse into an entry with the most common genes and DNA. The sample contains roughly 24,000 distinct CDR3 sequences, more than 8% of them found a single time. The ten largest clones represent 6.6% of the sample. Sequencing used whole blood, obtained in connection with sensitization to the hapten diphenylcyclopropenone (DPC). The receptors shown here come from a young man with alopecia areata. Some clones in this sample may be carry-over from other donors' samples.

This chain connects TRBV20-1 to TRBJ2-7; D call uncertain. V gave up 6 bases and J gave up 0 bases, with 9 bases separating them. CDR1 and CDR2 from the germline V gene are DFQATT and SNEGSKA (reference sequence). This CDR3 is built from 12 residues. CDR3 sequence reads: CSAHGSSYEQYF. Written as DNA, the CDR3 is TGCAGTGCCCACGGAAGCTCCTACGAGCAGTACTTC.

The chain links TRBV20-1 to TRBJ2-1, with 9 bases matching TRBD2. This CDR3 is 14 amino acids long. J lost 3 bases, V lost 1 base, and 1 base had no gene match. CDR1 is DFQATT, CDR2 SNEGSKA, per germline (reference sequence). The DNA of the CDR3 is TGCAGTGCTAGAGCGCGGGAGGGCTACAATGAGCAGTTCTTC. Its protein product is CSARAREGYNEQFF.

This clonotype was observed at least ten times. This chain links TRBV19 with TRBJ1-5; D is perhaps TRBD1 (6 bases). Trimming stripped 6 bases from V and 1 base from J, with 10 bases between. Germline V lookup: CDR1 LNHDA, CDR2 SQIVND (reference sequence). The CDR3 has 14 residues. The CDR3 region has the DNA TGTGCCAGTAGCCGAAGGGGGAGCAATCAGCCCCAGCATTTT. It specifies CASSRRGSNQPQHF. Together with reference TRBV19 and TRBJ1-5, the CDR3 gives the full variable domain: DGGITQSPKYLFRKEGQNVTLSCEQNLNHDAMYWYRQDPGQGLRLIYYSQIVNDFQKGDIAEGYSVSREKKESFPLTVTSAQKNPTAFYLCASSRRGSNQPQHFGDGTRLSIL.

The table lists this clonotype with a few counts. The chain carries TRBV25-1 and TRBJ1-1; unclear D gene. V gave up 2 bases and J gave up 0 bases, with 13 bases separating them. CDR1 MGHDK and CDR2 SYGVNS come from the germline V gene. The CDR3 covers 16 residues. The CDR3 region has the DNA TGTGCCAGCAGTGAAACAGCAGGAGCTTTGAACACTGAAGCTTTCTTT. The encoded protein is CASSETAGALNTEAFF.

This clonotype was observed at least ten times. This chain links TRBV5-5 with TRBJ2-5, with 8 bases fitting TRBD2. Germline V gene lookup returns CDR1 SGHKS and CDR2 YYEKEE (reference sequence). The CDR3 length is 19 residues. The trim removed 4 bases at V and 5 bases at J, leaving 22 bases unmatched. The CDR3 region has the DNA TGTGCCAGCAGCCTCAGCCCGGGGAGCGGGAGAAAGGGTGGCGAGACCCAGTACTTC. Its translation: CASSLSPGSGRKGGETQYF. Together with reference TRBV5-5 and TRBJ2-5, the CDR3 gives the full variable domain: DAGVTQSPTHLIKTRGQQVTLRCSPISGHKSVSWYQQVLGQGPQFIFQYYEKEERGRGNFPDRFSARQFPNYSSELNVNALLLGDSALYLCASSLSPGSGRKGGETQYFGPGTRLLVL.

This clonotype was counted between two and nine times. The chain links TRBV29-1 to TRBJ1-1; D not resolved. CDR1 is SQVTM, CDR2 ANQGSEA, per germline. V was trimmed by 0 bases and J by 0 bases, leaving 5 bases between them. CDR3 length: 13 residues. The CDR3 is CSVEEHLNTEAFF. For the CDR3, the DNA is TGCAGCGTTGAAGAACACTTGAACACTGAAGCTTTCTTT.

The rearrangement joins TRBV20-1 to TRBJ1-3; D may be TRBD1 (6 bases). Germline loops: CDR1 DFQATT, CDR2 SNEGSKA (reference sequence). Deletions cut 0 bases from V and 2 bases from J, with 14 bases between. This CDR3 has 16 amino acids. The CDR3 DNA follows: TGCAGTGCTAGAGATAGTCGCAGGGGAACTGGAAACACCATATATTTT. Translation gives CSARDSRRGTGNTIYF.

This clonotype was recorded many times. The rearrangement links TRBV6-6 to TRBJ2-3; D perhaps matches TRBD1 (6 bases). The CDR3 sequence is 14 residues long. Germline assignment: CDR1 MNHNY and CDR2 SVGAGI (reference sequence). The ends were cut back, 5 bases at V and 2 bases at J, with 11 bases in the middle. The CDR3 spells CASSQQGSTDTQYF. The CDR3 region has the DNA TGTGCCAGCAGTCAACAGGGTTCCACAGATACGCAGTATTTT.

This clonotype was detected ten times or more. The J gene is TRBJ1-6, the V gene TRBV7-9; D gene unclear. The CDR3 extends over 13 amino acids. V was shortened by 4 bases and J by 5 bases, with 6 bases between the two germline ends. The germline V gene encodes CDR1 SEHNR and CDR2 FQNEAQ (reference sequence). Here the CDR3 DNA reads TGTGCCAGCAGCTCAGGTGATAATTCACCCCTCCACTTT. The encoded protein is CASSSGDNSPLHF.

This clonotype appeared many times. This sequence joins TRBV29-1 and TRBJ2-1; D unclear. There are 10 residues in the CDR3. V dropped 5 bases and J dropped 8 bases, with 7 bases sitting between them. Germline values: CDR1 SQVTM, CDR2 ANQGSEA. CDR3 in amino acids: CSVPADEQFF. The CDR3 nucleotides read TGCAGCGTTCCAGCCGATGAGCAGTTCTTC.

The rearrangement uses TRBV20-1 and TRBJ2-2; TRBD1 agrees at 10 bases. J was trimmed by 7 bases and V by 5 bases; bases with no gene match: 4. Germline V gives CDR1 DFQATT, CDR2 SNEGSKA (reference sequence). CDR3 length equals 13 residues. The CDR3 coding sequence is TGCAGTGCTCCGGACAGGGGGGACGGGGAGCTGTTTTTT. This gives the protein CSAPDRGDGELFF.

This clonotype appeared a few times. The V call is TRBV11-2, the J call TRBJ2-7; TRBD1 matches 7 bases. V lost 0 bases, J lost 6 bases, and 8 bases stayed unmatched. The CDR3 is 15 residues long. Per the germline V gene, CDR1 is SGHAT and CDR2 is FQNNGV. The CDR3 coding sequence is TGTGCCAGCAGCTTAGATCTCACAGGGGCTTCCGAGCAGTACTTC. It encodes CASSLDLTGASEQYF.

The rearrangement uses TRBV7-9 and TRBJ2-7; 11 bases fit TRBD2. V trimming: 5 bases; J trimming: 3 bases; junction bases outside the gene matches: 6. This CDR3 has 15 residues. Germline lookup yields CDR1 SEHNR and CDR2 FQNEAQ (reference sequence). The CDR3 reads CASSPLGTSGYEQYF. The CDR3 DNA follows: TGTGCCAGCAGCCCTCTAGGGACTAGCGGCTACGAGCAGTACTTC.

This clonotype was recorded many times. The rearrangement joins TRBV29-1 to TRBJ2-5; a possible D gene is TRBD2 (6 bases). The V gene lost 1 base and the J gene lost 5 bases, with 11 bases spanning the gap. Germline CDR1 SQVTM, CDR2 ANQGSEA. The CDR3 covers 13 residues. The CDR3 protein is CSVEGGGIETQYF. CDR3 DNA: TGCAGCGTTGAAGGCGGAGGGATCGAGACCCAGTACTTC.

As for this clonotype: This may be a read error, as it is one base from a much larger clone. The rearrangement joins TRBV30 to TRBJ2-7; 11 bases map to TRBD1. The CDR3 has 13 residues. CDR1 and CDR2 (germline): GTSNPN, SVGIG (reference sequence). For the CDR3, the DNA is TGTGCCTGGGGGACAGGGGGATCCTACGAGCATTACTTC. It codes for CAWGTGGSYEHYF.

This clonotype was found a few times. The rearrangement joins TRBV29-1 to TRBJ1-2; the D gene is possibly TRBD1 (6 bases). Germline V gene data show CDR1 as SQVTM and CDR2 as ANQGSEA. The CDR3 consists of 13 residues. The germline V and J ends were trimmed by 3 bases and 0 bases, with 8 bases remaining between them. CDR3 region: CSVEDSSNYGYTF. The CDR3 nucleotides read TGCAGCGTTGAGGACAGTTCTAACTATGGCTACACCTTC.

This clonotype was counted a few times. The chain couples TRBV6-2 or TRBV6-3 to TRBJ2-6; either TRBD1 or TRBD2 may supply D (5 bases each). The germline V gene has CDR1 MNHEY and CDR2 SVGEGT. The CDR3 is 17 residues long. The V end was cut by 2 bases, the J end by 0 bases, with 11 bases between. CDR3 sequence reads: CASSYRDPPSGANVLTF. CDR3 nucleotide sequence: TGTGCCAGCAGTTACCGGGACCCCCCCTCTGGGGCCAACGTCCTGACTTTC.

This clonotype has ten or more counts. The V call is TRBV25-1, the J call TRBJ2-2; D is possibly TRBD2 (5 bases). The CDR3 spans 15 residues. Trimming removed 5 bases at V and 5 bases at J, with 15 bases between. Germline V gene lookup returns CDR1 MGHDK and CDR2 SYGVNS. This CDR3 reads CASSRDSGRTGELFF. The CDR3 DNA reads TGTGCCAGCAGTAGGGATTCGGGAAGGACCGGGGAGCTGTTTTTT.

DNA for the CDR3: TGTGCCAGCAGTTTCGAACCCGGGACAGGGGGCTATGTTGGAGAGACCCAGTACTTC. This translates into CASSFEPGTGGYVGETQYF. The rearrangement joins TRBV6-2 or TRBV6-3 to TRBJ2-5, with 12 positions matching TRBD1. The germline V gene encodes CDR1 MNHEY and CDR2 SVGEGT. The V and J ends lost 4 bases and 4 bases, in that order; junction bases with no gene match: 16. This CDR3 has 19 amino acids.

V and J are TRBV15 and TRBJ1-6; 9 nucleotides align to TRBD1. The CDR3 runs to 18 residues. Germline V gene lookup returns CDR1 LNHNV and CDR2 YYDKDF (reference sequence). The J segment lost 0 bases and the V segment lost 5 bases, leaving 8 bases of the junction unmatched. CDR3 sequence reads: CATSRQGEESSYNSPLHF. Written as DNA, the CDR3 is TGTGCCACCAGCCGACAGGGGGAAGAGAGCTCCTATAATTCACCCCTCCACTTT. Drawing the rest from reference TRBV15 and TRBJ1-6, the complete variable domain is DAMVIQNPRYQVTQFGKPVTLSCSQTLNHNVMYWYQQKSSQAPKLLFHYYDKDFNNEADTPDNFQSRRPNTSFCFLDIRSPGLGDTAMYLCATSRQGEESSYNSPLHFGNGTRLTVT.

This clonotype showed up many times. CDR3 loop: CSVERQVGVTDTQYF. The CDR3 DNA is TGCAGCGTTGAACGGCAGGTCGGCGTCACGGATACGCAGTATTTT. This chain links TRBV29-1 with TRBJ2-3; D not resolved. Germline V gene sequence: CDR1 SQVTM, CDR2 ANQGSEA. This CDR3 has 15 residues. V was shortened by 2 bases and J by 6 bases, with 18 bases between the two germline ends.